The 21 T cell receptor beta chains listed next were all sequenced from one sample in a study of metastatic and nonmetastatic thyroid tumors. From the PCR reads, TCRdb re-called clones with MiXCR. In the table there are just under 45,000 clones, under 4% of which are singletons. Thyroid surgery was performed in patients who had received no treatment beforehand. Sequencing was performed on blood. The receptors were gathered from a female donor with papillary thyroid cancer or a benign thyroid nodule (not recorded which). Some clones in this sample may be carry-over from other donors' samples.

The J gene is TRBJ2-1, the V gene TRBV11-3; the D is unclear. The germline V gene has CDR1 SGHNT and CDR2 YENEEA. CDR3 length: 15 residues. The V and J ends lost 7 bases and 9 bases respectively, with 22 bases between them. DNA of the CDR3: TGTGCCAGCACCAATAAGATGTCCACCACACGTGAGCAGTTCTTC. Translated: CASTNKMSTTREQFF.

This clone came up many times. This chain joins TRBV11-2 and TRBJ2-3, with 11 bases fitting TRBD2. From germline, CDR1 is SGHAT and CDR2 FQNNGV. The CDR3 spans 16 residues. The ends lost 3 bases at V and 6 bases at J; junction bases unmatched: 8. The CDR3 spells CASSFQLAGVFDTQYF. CDR3 sequence (DNA): TGTGCCAGCAGCTTTCAACTAGCGGGAGTCTTTGATACGCAGTATTTT.

Only a few counts were recorded for this clone. The CDR3 loop reads CASSFSRSGANVLTF. The CDR3 nucleotides are TGTGCCAGCAGTTTTAGTCGTTCCGGGGCCAACGTCCTGACTTTC. The gene calls are TRBV28 and TRBJ2-6; D call uncertain. The CDR3 covers 15 residues. Trimming removed 3 bases at V and 4 bases at J, with 10 bases between. The germline V gene has CDR1 MDHEN and CDR2 SYDVKM.

This chain connects TRBV12-3 or TRBV12-4 to TRBJ2-7; TRBD1 matches at 8 bases. The CDR3 is 12 amino acids. V was pared by 2 bases and J by 11 bases, with 5 bases of the junction left unmatched. CDR3 loop: CASSLRDRIKYF. CDR3 DNA sequence: TGTGCCAGCAGTTTAAGGGACAGGATCAAGTACTTC.

This clone was recorded many times. The chain joins TRBV12-5 to TRBJ2-5; D perhaps matches TRBD1 (5 bases). This CDR3 has 12 amino acids. Between the trimmed V and J ends, which lost 3 bases and 5 bases, there was a span of 7 bases. Per germline, CDR1 LGHNT and CDR2 FRNRAP. DNA for the CDR3: TGTGCTAGTGGTTTACAGGCTGAGACCCAGTACTTC. This gives the protein CASGLQAETQYF.

This clone has ten or more counts. The chain employs TRBV5-1 and TRBJ2-5; perhaps TRBD2 as D (5 bases). The germline V gene has CDR1 SGHRS and CDR2 YFSETQ. The V end was cut by 0 bases, the J end by 5 bases, with 11 bases between. The CDR3 is 14 residues long. The CDR3 sequence: CASSLGVRGETQYF. The CDR3 DNA is TGCGCCAGCAGCTTGGGGGTCAGAGGGGAGACCCAGTACTTC.

This clone was detected only a few times. The J gene is TRBJ2-1, the V gene TRBV6-1; the D is unclear. V was trimmed by 5 bases and J by 7 bases, leaving 15 bases between them. This CDR3 is built from 14 residues. The germline V gene encodes CDR1 MNHNS and CDR2 SASEGT. In DNA, the CDR3 is TGTGCCAGCAGTTATTATTTGGCTCGGAATGAGCAGTTCTTC. Encoded protein: CASSYYLARNEQFF.

The chain uses TRBV27 and TRBJ1-2, with 9 bases that match TRBD1. Germline V lookup: CDR1 MNHEY, CDR2 SMNVEV (reference sequence). The trim removed 2 bases at V and 2 bases at J, leaving 9 bases unmatched. The CDR3 consists of 17 residues. The CDR3 DNA reads as TGTGCCAGCAGTTTAAGGACCGGGACAGGGATAAACTATGGCTACACCTTC. It is translated as CASSLRTGTGINYGYTF.

This clone came up a few times. The chain is built from TRBV28 and TRBJ2-5; D remains ambiguous. Germline V gene lookup returns CDR1 MDHEN and CDR2 SYDVKM. V lost 6 bases and J lost 4, with 6 bases in between. The CDR3 has 11 amino acids. The CDR3 DNA reads TGTGCCAGCAGCCCGGGAGAGACCCAGTACTTC. Translating gives CASSPGETQYF.

The V and J genes are TRBV29-1 and TRBJ2-7, with 11 positions matching TRBD1. The CDR3 extends over 15 amino acids. The germline V gene has CDR1 SQVTM and CDR2 ANQGSEA. The trim removed 1 base at V and 3 bases at J, leaving 5 bases unmatched. The CDR3 bases are TGCAGCGTTGAAGCGCCGGGACAGGGGGACTACGAGCAGTACTTC. This codes for CSVEAPGQGDYEQYF.

This clone was observed many times. The chain links TRBV28 to TRBJ2-2, with D perhaps given as TRBD1 or TRBD2 (5 bases each). CDR1 MDHEN and CDR2 SYDVKM come from the germline V gene. Trimming took off 3 bases at V and 5 bases at J, with 13 bases between the two ends. This CDR3 spans 15 amino acids. CDR3: CASSLRGPRTGELFF. In nucleotides, the CDR3 is TGTGCCAGCAGTTTGAGGGGACCGCGGACCGGGGAGCTGTTTTTT.

This clone was found many times. The CDR3 sequence is CASPFPGARNYGYTF. In nucleotides, the CDR3 is TGTGCCAGCCCTTTCCCGGGGGCTCGGAACTATGGCTACACCTTC. The chain recombines TRBV19 with TRBJ1-2; D possibly corresponds to TRBD1 (6 bases). This CDR3 comprises 15 residues. In germline, CDR1 is LNHDA, CDR2 SQIVND (reference sequence). Trimming pared 9 bases from V and 2 bases from J, leaving 19 bases between.

This clone came up many times. Its ends do not fully match the called genes, so a read error is possible. This chain joins TRBV29-1 and TRBJ2-3; no reliable D call. This CDR3 contains 10 residues. CDR1 SQVTM and CDR2 ANQGSEA come from the germline V gene. The CDR3 is CGVGTDTQYF. The DNA for the CDR3 is TGCGGCGTGGGGACAGATACGCAGTATTTT.

This clone was detected many times. The rearrangement joins TRBV3-1 to TRBJ1-1; TRBD1 is a possible D gene (6 bases). The germline V gene encodes CDR1 LGHDT and CDR2 YNNKEL (reference sequence). The V end lost 5 bases, the J end lost 3 bases, and 13 bases lay between the germline ends. The CDR3 covers 14 residues. The CDR3 is CASSENRAYTEAFF. As DNA, the CDR3 is TGTGCCAGCAGCGAAAACAGGGCTTACACTGAAGCTTTCTTT.

The V gene is TRBV27, the J gene TRBJ1-2, with D perhaps matching TRBD1 (6 bases). The CDR3 contains 13 residues. Trimming stripped 5 bases from V and 6 bases from J, with 13 bases between. Per germline, CDR1 MNHEY and CDR2 SMNVEV (reference sequence). The CDR3 region is CASSKGGFNGYTF. In nucleotides, the CDR3 is TGTGCCAGCAGTAAAGGGGGATTCAATGGCTACACCTTC.

On this clone itself: This may come from a read error, since a much larger clone is one base off. The chain carries TRBV6-1 and TRBJ1-1; the D is unclear. CDR3 length equals 13 residues. The germline CDR1 and CDR2 sequences are MNHNS and SASEGT. The V end lost 6 bases, the J end lost 2 bases, and 10 bases lay between the germline ends. CDR3 protein: CASRWSGNTEAFF. The DNA for the CDR3 is TGTGCCAGCAGGTGGTCGGGAAACACTGAAGCTTTCTTT.

Points on this clone: An end of the junction does not agree with germline; a read error may underlie this. This sequence joins TRBV3-1 and TRBJ2-7; no clear D gene. CDR1 LGHDT and CDR2 YNNKEL come from the germline V gene (reference sequence). This CDR3 contains 12 residues. The CDR3 sequence is CASIQSSYEQYF. CDR3 coding DNA: TGTGCCAGCATCCAGAGCTCCTACGAGCAGTATTTC.

This clone was counted a few times. The chain joins TRBV5-6 to TRBJ2-7; no reliable D call. V lost 1 base and J 0 bases, leaving 5 bases between the germline ends. Germline CDR1 and CDR2: SGHDT and YYEEEE. The CDR3 spans 13 residues. CDR3 DNA sequence: TGTGCCAGCAGCTTGATTTTCTCCTACGAGCAGTACTTC. Encoded protein: CASSLIFSYEQYF.

This clone was found many times. The CDR3 region is CSASTRRGETQYF. CDR3 coding DNA: TGCAGTGCTTCGACTAGGAGGGGAGAGACCCAGTACTTC. The chain carries TRBV20-1 and TRBJ2-5; maybe TRBD2 (6 bases). With 5 bases removed from V and 4 bases from J, the gap between germline ends came to 14 bases. The CDR3 runs to 13 residues. Germline-derived CDR1 and CDR2 are DFQATT and SNEGSKA (reference sequence).

This clone came up a few times. The chain is built from TRBV11-1 and TRBJ2-5; D unresolved. Germline assignment: CDR1 SGHAT and CDR2 FQDESV (reference sequence). CDR3 length: 14 residues. Between the trimmed V and J ends, which lost 0 bases and 5 bases, there was a span of 10 bases. The CDR3 here is CASSLANEEETQYF. CDR3 DNA sequence: TGTGCCAGCAGCTTAGCGAATGAGGAGGAGACCCAGTACTTC.

This clone was detected ten times or more. The genes are TRBV20-1 and TRBJ2-3; 8 bases line up with TRBD1. Germline lookup yields CDR1 DFQATT and CDR2 SNEGSKA (reference sequence). After removal of 6 bases from V and 2 bases from J, the junction contained 7 bases not matched to a gene. The CDR3 contains 14 residues. CDR3 protein: CSAIRTGNTDTQYF. The CDR3 DNA reads as TGCAGTGCGATAAGGACAGGGAACACAGATACGCAGTATTTT.